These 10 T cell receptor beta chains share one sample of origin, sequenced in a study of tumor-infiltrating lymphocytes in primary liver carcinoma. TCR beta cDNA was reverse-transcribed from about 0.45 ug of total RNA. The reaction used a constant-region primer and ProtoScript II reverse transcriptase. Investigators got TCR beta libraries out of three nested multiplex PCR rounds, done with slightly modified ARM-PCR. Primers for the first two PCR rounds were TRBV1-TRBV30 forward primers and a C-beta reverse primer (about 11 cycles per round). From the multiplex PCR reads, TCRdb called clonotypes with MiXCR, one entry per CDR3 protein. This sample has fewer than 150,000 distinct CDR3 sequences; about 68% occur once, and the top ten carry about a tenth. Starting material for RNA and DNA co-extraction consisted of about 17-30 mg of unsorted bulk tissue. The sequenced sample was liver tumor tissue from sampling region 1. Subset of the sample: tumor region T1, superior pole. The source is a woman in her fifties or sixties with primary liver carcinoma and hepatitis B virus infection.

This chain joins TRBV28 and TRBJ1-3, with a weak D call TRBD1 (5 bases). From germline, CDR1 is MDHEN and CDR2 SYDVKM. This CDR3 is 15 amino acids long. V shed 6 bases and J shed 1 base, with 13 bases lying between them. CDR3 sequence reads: CASSILGDSGNTIYF. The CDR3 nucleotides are TGTGCCAGCAGCATTCTGGGGGATTCTGGAAACACCATATATTTT.

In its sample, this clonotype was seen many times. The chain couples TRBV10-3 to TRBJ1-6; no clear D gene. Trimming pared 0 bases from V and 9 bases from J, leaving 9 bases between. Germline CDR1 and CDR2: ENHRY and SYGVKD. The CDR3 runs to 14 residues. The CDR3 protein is CAISESVTGSPLHF. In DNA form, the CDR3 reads TGTGCCATCAGTGAGTCGGTCACGGGTTCACCCCTCCACTTT.

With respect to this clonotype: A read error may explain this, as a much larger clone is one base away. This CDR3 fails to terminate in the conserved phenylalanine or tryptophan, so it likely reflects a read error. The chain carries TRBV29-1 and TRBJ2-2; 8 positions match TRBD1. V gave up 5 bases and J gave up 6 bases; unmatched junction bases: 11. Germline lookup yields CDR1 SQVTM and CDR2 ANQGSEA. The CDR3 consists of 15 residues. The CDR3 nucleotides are TGCAGCGTTCACCCCGCAGGGGGCTTCCCCGGGGAGCTGTTTTCT. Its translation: CSVHPAGGFPGELFS.

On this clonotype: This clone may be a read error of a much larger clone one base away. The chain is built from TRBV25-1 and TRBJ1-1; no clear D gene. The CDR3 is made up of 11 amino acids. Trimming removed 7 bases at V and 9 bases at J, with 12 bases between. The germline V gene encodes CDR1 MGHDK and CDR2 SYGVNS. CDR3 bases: TGTGCCAGCAATTCCGAGACCAAAGCTTTCTTT. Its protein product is CASNSETKAFF.

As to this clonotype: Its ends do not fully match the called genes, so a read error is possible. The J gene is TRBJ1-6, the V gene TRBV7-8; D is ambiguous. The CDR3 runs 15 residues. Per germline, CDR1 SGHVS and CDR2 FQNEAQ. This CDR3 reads CASMRGISDNSPLHF. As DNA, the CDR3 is TGTGCCAGCATGCGGGGAATCTCCGATAATTCACCCCTCCACTTT. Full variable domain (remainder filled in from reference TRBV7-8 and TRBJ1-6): GAGVSQSPRYKVAKRGQDVALRCDPISGHVSLFWYQQALGQGPEFLTYFQNEAQLDKSGLPSDRFFAERPEGSVSTLKIQRTQQEDSAVYLCASMRGISDNSPLHFGNGTRLTVT.

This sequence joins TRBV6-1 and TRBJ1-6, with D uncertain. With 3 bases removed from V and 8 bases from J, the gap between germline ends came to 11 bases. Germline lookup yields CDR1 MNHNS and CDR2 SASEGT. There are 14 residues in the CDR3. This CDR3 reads CASSESLGYSPLHF. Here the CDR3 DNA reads TGTGCCAGCAGTGAGTCTTTGGGATATTCACCCCTCCACTTT.

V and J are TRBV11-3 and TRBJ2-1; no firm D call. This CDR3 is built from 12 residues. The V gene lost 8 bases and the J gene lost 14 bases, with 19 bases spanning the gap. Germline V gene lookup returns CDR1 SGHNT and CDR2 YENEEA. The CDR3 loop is CASRRITFRKFF. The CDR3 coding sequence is TGTGCCAGCCGCAGAATAACCTTTAGGAAGTTCTTC.

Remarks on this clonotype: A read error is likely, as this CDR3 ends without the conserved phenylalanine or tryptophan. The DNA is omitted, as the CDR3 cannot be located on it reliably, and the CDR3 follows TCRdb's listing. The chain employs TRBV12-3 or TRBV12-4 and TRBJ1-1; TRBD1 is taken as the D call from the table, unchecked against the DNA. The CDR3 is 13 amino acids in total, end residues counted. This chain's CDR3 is CASSPRTGTEAFY.

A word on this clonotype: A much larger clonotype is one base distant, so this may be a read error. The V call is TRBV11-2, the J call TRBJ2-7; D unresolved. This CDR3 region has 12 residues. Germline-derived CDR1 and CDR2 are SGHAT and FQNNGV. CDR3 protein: CAGSLSPSEQYF. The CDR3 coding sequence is TGTGCCGGCAGCTTAAGTCCCAGCGAGCAGTACTTC.

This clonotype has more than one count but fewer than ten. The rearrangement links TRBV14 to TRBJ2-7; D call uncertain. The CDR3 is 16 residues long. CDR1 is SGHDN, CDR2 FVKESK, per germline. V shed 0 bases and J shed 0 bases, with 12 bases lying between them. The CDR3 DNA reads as TGTGCCAGCAGCCAAGATAAATACCCCCGCTCCTACGAGCAGTACTTC. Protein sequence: CASSQDKYPRSYEQYF.